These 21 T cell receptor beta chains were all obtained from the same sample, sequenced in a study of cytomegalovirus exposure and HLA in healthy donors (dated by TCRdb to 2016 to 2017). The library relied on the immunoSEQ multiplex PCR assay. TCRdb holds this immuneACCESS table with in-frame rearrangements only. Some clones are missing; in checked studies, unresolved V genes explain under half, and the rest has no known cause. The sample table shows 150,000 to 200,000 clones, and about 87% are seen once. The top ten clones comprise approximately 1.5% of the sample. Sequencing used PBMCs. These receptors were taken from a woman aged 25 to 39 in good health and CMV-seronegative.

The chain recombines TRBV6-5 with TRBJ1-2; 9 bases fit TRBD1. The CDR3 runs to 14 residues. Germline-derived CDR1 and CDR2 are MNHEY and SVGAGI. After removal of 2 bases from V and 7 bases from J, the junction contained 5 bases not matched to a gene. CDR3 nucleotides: TGTGCCAGCAGTTACAGCGGGACAGGGTCTGGCTACACCTTC. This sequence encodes CASSYSGTGSGYTF.

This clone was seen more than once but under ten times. Here the CDR3 reads CACTSDTDTQYF. In nucleotides, the CDR3 is TGTGCCTGTACGAGCGATACAGATACGCAGTATTTT. J is TRBJ2-3 and V is TRBV30; D is unclear. V was cut by 6 bases and J by 3 bases, with 10 bases left in between. Germline loops: CDR1 GTSNPN, CDR2 SVGIG (reference sequence). There are 12 residues in the CDR3.

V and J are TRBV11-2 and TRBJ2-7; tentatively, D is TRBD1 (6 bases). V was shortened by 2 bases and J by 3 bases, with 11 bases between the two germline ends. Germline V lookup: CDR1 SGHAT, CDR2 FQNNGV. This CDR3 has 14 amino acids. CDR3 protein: CASSLSGDHYEQYF. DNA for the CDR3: TGTGCCAGCAGCTTATCAGGGGACCACTACGAGCAGTACTTC.

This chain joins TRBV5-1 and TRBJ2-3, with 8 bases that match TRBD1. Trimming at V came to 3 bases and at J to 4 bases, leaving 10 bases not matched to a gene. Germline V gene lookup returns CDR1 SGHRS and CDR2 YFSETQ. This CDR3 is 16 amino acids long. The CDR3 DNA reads TGCGCCAGCAGCTACCCTACAGGGGGTGGCGCAGATACGCAGTATTTT. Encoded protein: CASSYPTGGGADTQYF. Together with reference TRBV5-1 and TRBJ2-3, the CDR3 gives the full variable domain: KAGVTQTPRYLIKTRGQQVTLSCSPISGHRSVSWYQQTPGQGLQFLFEYFSETQRNKGNFPGRFSGRQFSNSRSEMNVSTLELGDSALYLCASSYPTGGGADTQYFGPGTRLTVL.

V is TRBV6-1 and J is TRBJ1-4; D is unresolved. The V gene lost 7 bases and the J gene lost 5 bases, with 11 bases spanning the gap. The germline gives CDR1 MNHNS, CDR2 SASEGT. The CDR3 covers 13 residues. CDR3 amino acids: CASTGQGNEKLFF. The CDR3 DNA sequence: TGTGCCAGCACAGGCCAAGGAAATGAAAAACTGTTTTTT.

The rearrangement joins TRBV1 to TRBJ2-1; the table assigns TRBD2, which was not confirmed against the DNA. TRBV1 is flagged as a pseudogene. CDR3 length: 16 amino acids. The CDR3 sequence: CTSSRGLAFTGNEQFF. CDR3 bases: TGCACCAGCAGCCGGGGACTAGCGTTCACCGGGAATGAGCAGTTCTTC.

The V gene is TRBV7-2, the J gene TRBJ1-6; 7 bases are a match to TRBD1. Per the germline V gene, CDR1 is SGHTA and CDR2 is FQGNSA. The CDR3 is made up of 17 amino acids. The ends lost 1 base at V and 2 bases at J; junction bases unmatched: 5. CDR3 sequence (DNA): TGTGCCAGCAGCTTAGGAGGGACAGAAGCCTATAATTCACCCCTCCACTTT. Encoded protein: CASSLGGTEAYNSPLHF.

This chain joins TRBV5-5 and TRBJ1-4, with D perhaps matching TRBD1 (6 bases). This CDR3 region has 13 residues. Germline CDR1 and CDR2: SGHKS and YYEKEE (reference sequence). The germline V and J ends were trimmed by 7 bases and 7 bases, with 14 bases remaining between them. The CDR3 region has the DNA TGTGCCAGCCGCGGCAGGGGTGGTGAAAAACTGTTTTTT. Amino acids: CASRGRGGEKLFF.

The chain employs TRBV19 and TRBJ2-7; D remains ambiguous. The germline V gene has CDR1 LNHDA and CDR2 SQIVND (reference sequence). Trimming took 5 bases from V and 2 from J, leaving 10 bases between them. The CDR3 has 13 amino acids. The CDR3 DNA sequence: TGTGCCAGTAGTTCGACATCTACCTACGAGCAGTACTTC. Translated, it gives CASSSTSTYEQYF.

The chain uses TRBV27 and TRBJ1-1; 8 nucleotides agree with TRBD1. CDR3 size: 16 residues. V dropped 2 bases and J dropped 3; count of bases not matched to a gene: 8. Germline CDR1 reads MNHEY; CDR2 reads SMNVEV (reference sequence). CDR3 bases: TGTGCCAGCAGTTTAGCCCTCCAGGGGGCGGACACTGAAGCTTTCTTT. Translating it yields CASSLALQGADTEAFF.

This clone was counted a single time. The CDR3 DNA sequence: TGTGCCAGCAGCTTAAACGGGGGACTAGCAACCACAGATACGCAGTATTTT. Translated: CASSLNGGLATTDTQYF. The V gene is TRBV7-8, the J gene TRBJ2-3, with TRBD2 matching 9 bases. This CDR3 spans 17 amino acids. CDR1 is SGHVS, CDR2 FQNEAQ, per germline. V was clipped by 2 bases and J by 2 bases; unmatched bases: 8.

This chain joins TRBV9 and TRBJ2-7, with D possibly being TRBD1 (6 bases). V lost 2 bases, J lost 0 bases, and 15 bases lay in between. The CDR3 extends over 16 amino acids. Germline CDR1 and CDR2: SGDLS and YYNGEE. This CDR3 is CASSVAGTRSSYEQYF. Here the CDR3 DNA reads TGTGCCAGCAGCGTGGCCGGGACAAGGAGCTCCTACGAGCAGTACTTC. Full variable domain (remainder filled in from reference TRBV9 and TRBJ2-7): DSGVTQTPKHLITATGQRVTLRCSPRSGDLSVYWYQQSLDQGLQFLIQYYNGEERAKGNILERFSAQQFPDLHSELNLSSLELGDSALYFCASSVAGTRSSYEQYFGPGTRLTVT.

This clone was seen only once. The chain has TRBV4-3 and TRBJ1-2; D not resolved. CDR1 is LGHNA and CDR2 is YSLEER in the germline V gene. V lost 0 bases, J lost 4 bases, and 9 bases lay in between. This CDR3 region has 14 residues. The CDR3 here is CASSQDPGGYGYTF. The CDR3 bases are TGCGCCAGCAGCCAAGATCCAGGTGGCTATGGCTACACCTTC.

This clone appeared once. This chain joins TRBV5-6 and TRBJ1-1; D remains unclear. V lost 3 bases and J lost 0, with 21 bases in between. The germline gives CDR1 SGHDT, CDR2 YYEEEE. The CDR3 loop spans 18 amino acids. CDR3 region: CASSWAPLRSDMNTEAFF. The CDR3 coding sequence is TGTGCCAGCAGCTGGGCTCCCCTCCGATCCGACATGAACACTGAAGCTTTCTTT.

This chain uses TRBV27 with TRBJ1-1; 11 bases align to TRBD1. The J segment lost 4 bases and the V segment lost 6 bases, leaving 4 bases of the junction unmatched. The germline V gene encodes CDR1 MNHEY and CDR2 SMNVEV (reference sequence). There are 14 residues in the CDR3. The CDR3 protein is CASRLGQGVTEAFF. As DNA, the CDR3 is TGTGCCAGCAGATTGGGACAGGGGGTCACTGAAGCTTTCTTT.

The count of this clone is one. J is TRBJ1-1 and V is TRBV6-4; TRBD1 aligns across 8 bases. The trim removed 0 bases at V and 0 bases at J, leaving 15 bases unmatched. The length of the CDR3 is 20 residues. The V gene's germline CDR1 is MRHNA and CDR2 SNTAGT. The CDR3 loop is CASSDSATSLTGEMNTEAFF. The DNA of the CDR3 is TGTGCCAGCAGTGACTCGGCTACTTCGTTGACAGGGGAGATGAACACTGAAGCTTTCTTT.

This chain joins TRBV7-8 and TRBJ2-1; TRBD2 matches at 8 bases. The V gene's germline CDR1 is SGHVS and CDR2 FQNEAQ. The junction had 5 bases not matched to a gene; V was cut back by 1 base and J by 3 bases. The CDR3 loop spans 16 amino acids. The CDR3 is CASSLVDAGGYNEQFF. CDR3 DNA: TGTGCCAGCAGCTTAGTGGACGCGGGGGGCTACAATGAGCAGTTCTTC. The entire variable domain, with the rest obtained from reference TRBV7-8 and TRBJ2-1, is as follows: GAGVSQSPRYKVAKRGQDVALRCDPISGHVSLFWYQQALGQGPEFLTYFQNEAQLDKSGLPSDRFFAERPEGSVSTLKIQRTQQEDSAVYLCASSLVDAGGYNEQFFGPGTRLTVL.

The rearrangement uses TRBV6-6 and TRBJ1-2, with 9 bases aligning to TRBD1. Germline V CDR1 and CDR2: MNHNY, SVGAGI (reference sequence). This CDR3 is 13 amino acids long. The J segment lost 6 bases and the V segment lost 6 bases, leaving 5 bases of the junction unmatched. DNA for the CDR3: TGTGCCAGCAGAAACACAGGGGGCCATGGCTACACCTTC. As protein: CASRNTGGHGYTF.

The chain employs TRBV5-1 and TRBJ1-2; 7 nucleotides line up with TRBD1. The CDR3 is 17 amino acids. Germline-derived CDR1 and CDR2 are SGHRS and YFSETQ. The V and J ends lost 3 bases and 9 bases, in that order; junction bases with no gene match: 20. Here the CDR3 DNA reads TGCGCCAGCAGCTCGGAGGGGGCAGGGAAAGCTCAGGGACGCTACACCTTC. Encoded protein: CASSSEGAGKAQGRYTF.

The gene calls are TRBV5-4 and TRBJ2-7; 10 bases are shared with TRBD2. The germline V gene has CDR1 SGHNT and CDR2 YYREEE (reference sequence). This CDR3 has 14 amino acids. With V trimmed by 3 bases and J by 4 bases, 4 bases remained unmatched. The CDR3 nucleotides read TGTGCCAGCAGCTCGGGACTAGCGAGTTACGAGCAGTACTTC. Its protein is CASSSGLASYEQYF.

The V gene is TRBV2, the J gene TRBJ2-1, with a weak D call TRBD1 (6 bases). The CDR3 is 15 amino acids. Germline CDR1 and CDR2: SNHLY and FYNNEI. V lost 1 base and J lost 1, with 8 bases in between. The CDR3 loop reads CASSEDRVSYNEQFF. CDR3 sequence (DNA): TGTGCCAGCAGTGAAGACAGGGTATCCTACAATGAGCAGTTCTTC.